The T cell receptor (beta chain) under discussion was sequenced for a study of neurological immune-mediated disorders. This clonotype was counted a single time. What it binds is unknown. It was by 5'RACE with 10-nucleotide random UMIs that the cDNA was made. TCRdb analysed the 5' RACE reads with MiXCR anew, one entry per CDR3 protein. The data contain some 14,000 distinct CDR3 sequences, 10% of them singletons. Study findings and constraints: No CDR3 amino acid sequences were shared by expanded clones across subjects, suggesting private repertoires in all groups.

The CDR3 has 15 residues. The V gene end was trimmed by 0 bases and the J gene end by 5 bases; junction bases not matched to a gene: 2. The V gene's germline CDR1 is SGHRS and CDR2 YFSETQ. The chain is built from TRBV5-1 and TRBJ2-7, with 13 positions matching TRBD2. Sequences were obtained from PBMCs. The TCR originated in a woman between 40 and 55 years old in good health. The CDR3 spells CASSLGTSGSNEQYF. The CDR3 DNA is TGCGCCAGCAGCTTGGGGACTAGCGGGAGCAACGAGCAGTACTTC.